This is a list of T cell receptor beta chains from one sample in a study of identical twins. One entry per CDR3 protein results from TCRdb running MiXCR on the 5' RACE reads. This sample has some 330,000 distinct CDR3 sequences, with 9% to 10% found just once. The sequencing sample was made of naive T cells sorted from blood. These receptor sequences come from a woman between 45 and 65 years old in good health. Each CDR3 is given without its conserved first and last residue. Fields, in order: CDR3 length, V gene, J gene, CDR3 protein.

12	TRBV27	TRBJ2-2	ASREWPNSGELF
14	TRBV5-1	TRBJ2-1	ASSLVASGTYNEQF
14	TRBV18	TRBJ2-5	ASSPDTGTTGETQY
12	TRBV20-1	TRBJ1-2	SARSRGPFYGYT
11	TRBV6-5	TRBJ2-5	ASSYYRAETQY
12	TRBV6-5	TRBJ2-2	ASSQGAGGRELF
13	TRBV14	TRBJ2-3	ASSHTSGSADTQY
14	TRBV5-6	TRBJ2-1	ASSPQAGGGEGHFY
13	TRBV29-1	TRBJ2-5	SGSGGQRKQETQY
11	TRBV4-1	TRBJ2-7	ASSQLPGYEQY
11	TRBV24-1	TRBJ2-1	ATRDHRNNEQF
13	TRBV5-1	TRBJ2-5	ASSLGGARGETQY
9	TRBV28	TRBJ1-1	ASSLWSEAF
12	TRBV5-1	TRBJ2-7	ASGTFSPYEEQY